These 30 T cell receptor beta chains originate from one sample sequenced in a study of pediatric ulcerative colitis. Measured with immunoSEQ multiplex PCR; TCRdb has only the in-frame clones, and not every one. The table includes tens of thousands of clones, over 70% detected once. The sequenced sample was blood. Receptors were obtained from a boy younger than 18 who was a control in a study of pediatric ulcerative colitis.

The V and J genes are TRBV6-6 and TRBJ2-7, with D hard to call. This CDR3 comprises 12 residues. The germline V and J ends were trimmed by 2 bases and 5 bases, with 7 bases remaining between them. The germline V gene has CDR1 MNHNY and CDR2 SVGAGI (reference sequence). The CDR3 is CASSYLTHEQYF. Written as DNA, the CDR3 is TGTGCCAGCAGTTACCTAACGCACGAGCAGTACTTC.

The chain links TRBV30 to TRBJ1-1; D gene unclear. Germline CDR1 and CDR2: GTSNPN and SVGIG (reference sequence). Trimming took off 1 base at V and 1 base at J, with 13 bases between the two ends. The CDR3 consists of 15 residues. As DNA, the CDR3 is TGTGCCTGGAGTGCGACCTGGAGCGGGAACACTGAAGCTTTCTTT. It translates to CAWSATWSGNTEAFF. The entire variable domain, with the rest obtained from reference TRBV30 and TRBJ1-1, is as follows: SQTIHQWPATLVQPVGSPLSLECTVEGTSNPNLYWYRQAAGRGLQLLFYSVGIGQISSEVPQNLSASRPQDRQFILSSKKLLLSDSGFYLCAWSATWSGNTEAFFGQGTRLTVV.

V usage is TRBV30 and J usage is TRBJ1-3, with 10 nucleotides matching TRBD1. Germline lookup yields CDR1 GTSNPN and CDR2 SVGIG (reference sequence). After removal of 2 bases from V and 4 bases from J, the junction contained 8 bases not matched to a gene. CDR3 size: 16 residues. CDR3 DNA: TGTGCCTGGAGTTATCGGGACAGGGGTACGGGAAACACCATATATTTT. The encoded protein is CAWSYRDRGTGNTIYF.

The chain links TRBV2 to TRBJ1-4; 8 nucleotides align to TRBD1. Unmatched junction bases numbered 6, after V lost 5 bases and J lost 7 bases. Germline V gene sequence: CDR1 SNHLY, CDR2 FYNNEI. This CDR3 comprises 14 residues. CDR3 amino acids: CASSTTGEGEKLFF. The CDR3 nucleotides read TGTGCCAGCAGTACGACAGGGGAGGGTGAAAAACTGTTTTTT.

This chain uses TRBV5-1 with TRBJ2-2, with 7 bases fitting TRBD2. V lost 7 bases to trimming and J lost 2 bases; unmatched junction nucleotides: 11. CDR1 is SGHRS, CDR2 YFSETQ, per germline. The CDR3 loop spans 16 amino acids. CDR3 amino acids: CASGSSGTTNTGELFF. CDR3 DNA: TGCGCCAGCGGTTCTTCCGGGACTACCAACACCGGGGAGCTGTTTTTT.

In its sample, this clone was seen once. V and J are TRBV4-3 and TRBJ1-3, with TRBD1 identical over 10 bases. The CDR3 is made up of 17 amino acids. The germline V gene encodes CDR1 LGHNA and CDR2 YSLEER. The ends lost 0 bases at V and 4 bases at J; junction bases unmatched: 6. The CDR3: CASSQDQRQGAGNTIYF. CDR3 coding DNA: TGCGCCAGCAGCCAAGATCAGAGACAGGGGGCCGGAAACACCATATATTTT.

The chain recombines TRBV6-4 with TRBJ2-3, with TRBD2 identical over 12 bases. V gave up 6 bases and J gave up 8 bases; unmatched junction bases: 12. The CDR3 has 16 residues. CDR1 and CDR2 from the germline V gene are MRHNA and SNTAGT. CDR3 nucleotide sequence: TGTGCCAGCAGCAGACTAGCGGGGGACTGGCCCGGTACGCAGTATTTT. Protein: CASSRLAGDWPGTQYF.

The chain has TRBV6-1 and TRBJ2-7, with TRBD2 as a possible D gene (5 bases). The CDR3 spans 16 residues. Germline assignment: CDR1 MNHNS and CDR2 SASEGT. V dropped 0 bases and J dropped 3 bases, with 15 bases sitting between them. Here the CDR3 DNA reads TGTGCCAGCAGTGAAGCACTAGTGAGTGCGGGCTACGAGCAGTACTTC. It encodes CASSEALVSAGYEQYF.

The chain links TRBV15 to TRBJ1-2; D remains unclear. Germline CDR1 reads LNHNV; CDR2 reads YYDKDF (reference sequence). This CDR3 comprises 18 residues. Trimming pared 0 bases from V and 7 bases from J, leaving 24 bases between. The CDR3 region is CATSRDSAFTAIPGGYTF. Here the CDR3 DNA reads TGTGCCACCAGCAGAGATTCTGCTTTCACAGCCATCCCCGGTGGCTACACCTTC.

V usage is TRBV15 and J usage is TRBJ1-1; D not certain. CDR3 length: 13 residues. Germline lookup yields CDR1 LNHNV and CDR2 YYDKDF (reference sequence). V was trimmed by 2 bases and J by 1 base, leaving 5 bases between them. The CDR3 nucleotides are TGTGCCACCAGCAGATACAGGAACACTGAAGCTTTCTTT. Protein sequence: CATSRYRNTEAFF.

A few counts support this clone. CDR3 in DNA: TGTGCCAGCTCACCTAGAGGCGGGGGCAGGGAGACCCAGTACTTC. It codes for CASSPRGGGRETQYF. This chain links TRBV18 with TRBJ2-5, with TRBD2 as a possible D gene (7 bases). The CDR3 spans 15 residues. CDR1 KGHSH and CDR2 LQKENI come from the germline V gene. V was clipped by 3 bases and J by 5 bases, with 16 bases between them.

V and J are TRBV18 and TRBJ1-1, with D hard to call. The CDR3 has 12 amino acids. The germline V gene has CDR1 KGHSH and CDR2 LQKENI. V lost 5 bases and J 6 bases, leaving 10 bases between the germline ends. The CDR3 nucleotides read TGTGCCAGCTCAGAAAAAGACCCTGAAGCTTTCTTT. It translates to CASSEKDPEAFF.

The CDR3 here is CASSQGVGGSLTDTQYF. CDR3 nucleotides: TGTGCCAGCAGCCAAGGGGTCGGCGGGAGTTTAACAGATACGCAGTATTTT. The V call is TRBV4-2, the J call TRBJ2-3; 7 bases map to TRBD2. This CDR3 region has 17 residues. Looked up from germline, CDR1 is LGHNA and CDR2 is YNFKEQ. Trimming took 1 base from V and 3 from J; bases not matched to a gene: 10.

This rearrangement joins TRBV19 to TRBJ1-1, with TRBD1 as a possible D gene (6 bases). Trimming pared 1 base from V and 11 bases from J, leaving 17 bases between. The CDR3 runs 14 residues. The germline gives CDR1 LNHDA, CDR2 SQIVND (reference sequence). The CDR3 sequence is CASSIGAGTQEAFF. The CDR3 DNA sequence: TGTGCCAGTAGTATAGGGGCCGGGACACAAGAGGCTTTCTTT. The full variable domain, its missing parts supplied by reference TRBV19 and TRBJ1-1, is DGGITQSPKYLFRKEGQNVTLSCEQNLNHDAMYWYRQDPGQGLRLIYYSQIVNDFQKGDIAEGYSVSREKKESFPLTVTSAQKNPTAFYLCASSIGAGTQEAFFGQGTRLTVV.

The chain links TRBV2 to TRBJ2-1; D may correspond to TRBD1 or TRBD2 (5 bases each). V lost 4 bases to trimming and J lost 9 bases, with 10 bases between them. Germline loops: CDR1 SNHLY, CDR2 FYNNEI. This CDR3 has 12 residues. The chain's CDR3 is CASSGSGPEQFF. The CDR3 nucleotides read TGTGCCAGCAGTGGATCGGGACCTGAGCAGTTCTTC.

The chain has TRBV5-4 and TRBJ1-1, with D tentatively TRBD1 (5 bases). Germline CDR1 SGHNT, CDR2 YYREEE (reference sequence). The length of the CDR3 is 14 residues. The ends were cut back, 2 bases at V and 3 bases at J, with 11 bases in the middle. The CDR3 spells CASSLQAGDTEAFF. DNA of the CDR3: TGTGCCAGCAGCTTACAGGCTGGGGACACTGAAGCTTTCTTT.

The gene calls are TRBV5-6 and TRBJ1-2; TRBD1 might be the D (5 bases). This CDR3 is built from 13 residues. V was clipped by 4 bases and J by 5 bases, with 12 bases between them. CDR1 is SGHDT and CDR2 is YYEEEE in the germline V gene. As DNA, the CDR3 is TGTGCCAGCAGCGTCGCCGGGGGGTATGGCTACACCTTC. This gives the protein CASSVAGGYGYTF.

The V gene is TRBV6-5, the J gene TRBJ2-3, with a weak D call TRBD1 (6 bases). Looked up from germline, CDR1 is MNHEY and CDR2 is SVGAGI. The V and J ends lost 0 bases and 6 bases respectively, with 10 bases between them. The CDR3 length is 14 residues. The CDR3 DNA follows: TGTGCCAGCAGTTACTCCCTCGACAGGGATACGCAGTATTTT. It encodes CASSYSLDRDTQYF.

The gene calls are TRBV29-1 and TRBJ2-1; TRBD2 matches at 13 bases. CDR3 length equals 13 residues. The V and J ends lost 6 bases and 11 bases, in that order; junction bases with no gene match: 7. CDR1 and CDR2 (germline): SQVTM, ANQGSEA. CDR3 loop: CSVSLAGGPQQFF. The DNA of the CDR3 is TGCAGCGTCTCACTAGCGGGAGGGCCTCAGCAGTTCTTC.

The genes are TRBV18 and TRBJ1-2; maybe TRBD1 (6 bases). This CDR3 has 14 amino acids. Looked up from germline, CDR1 is KGHSH and CDR2 is LQKENI. V was shortened by 2 bases and J by 5 bases, with 12 bases between the two germline ends. The CDR3 nucleotides are TGTGCCAGCTCACCAGACGGGACATCTTATGGCTACACCTTC. It codes for CASSPDGTSYGYTF.

The chain carries TRBV9 and TRBJ2-7; the match to TRBD2 covers 16 bases. Germline V gene data show CDR1 as SGDLS and CDR2 as YYNGEE. The V gene end was trimmed by 3 bases and the J gene end by 2 bases; junction bases not matched to a gene: 5. The length of the CDR3 is 17 residues. The CDR3 loop reads CASSAGTSGRATYEQYF. The CDR3 nucleotides are TGTGCCAGCAGCGCCGGGACTAGCGGGAGGGCAACCTACGAGCAGTACTTC. Together with reference TRBV9 and TRBJ2-7, the CDR3 gives the full variable domain: DSGVTQTPKHLITATGQRVTLRCSPRSGDLSVYWYQQSLDQGLQFLIQYYNGEERAKGNILERFSAQQFPDLHSELNLSSLELGDSALYFCASSAGTSGRATYEQYFGPGTRLTVT.

This clone was found once. This rearrangement joins TRBV6-1 to TRBJ1-1; 9 bases agree with TRBD1. The length of the CDR3 is 15 residues. V lost 7 bases, J lost 0 bases, and 6 bases stayed unmatched. Germline CDR1 MNHNS, CDR2 SASEGT. CDR3 region: CASTPGQGVNTEAFF. CDR3 coding DNA: TGTGCCAGCACCCCGGGACAGGGAGTGAACACTGAAGCTTTCTTT.

This chain joins TRBV6-1 and TRBJ1-2; D gene unclear. This CDR3 region has 15 residues. The V end lost 7 bases, the J end lost 5 bases, and 20 bases lay between the germline ends. Germline CDR1 and CDR2: MNHNS and SASEGT. This CDR3 reads CASMSRSPLGYGYTF. CDR3 DNA sequence: TGTGCCAGCATGAGCAGGTCCCCCTTAGGGTATGGCTACACCTTC.

This chain links TRBV28 with TRBJ2-2, with D possibly called TRBD1 or TRBD2 (6 bases each). CDR1 is MDHEN, CDR2 SYDVKM, per germline. The CDR3 loop spans 13 amino acids. Deletions cut 2 bases from V and 8 bases from J, with 9 bases between. The CDR3 DNA reads as TGTGCCAGCAGTTTAAGGGGGACTGGGGAGCTGTTTTTT. Translating gives CASSLRGTGELFF.

This clone was counted between two and nine times. The chain is built from TRBV7-3 and TRBJ2-2; 7 bases align to TRBD1. CDR1 and CDR2 from the germline V gene are SGHTA and FQGTGA. This CDR3 contains 14 residues. V lost 2 bases, J lost 4 bases, and 1 base stayed unmatched. This CDR3 is CASSLAGGTGELFF. Here the CDR3 DNA reads TGTGCCAGCAGCTTAGCAGGGGGCACCGGGGAGCTGTTTTTT. Full variable domain (outside the CDR3, taken from reference TRBV7-3 and TRBJ2-2): GAGVSQTPSNKVTEKGKYVELRCDPISGHTALYWYRQSLGQGPEFLIYFQGTGAADDSGLPNDRFFAVRPEGSVSTLKIQRTERGDSAVYLCASSLAGGTGELFFGEGSRLTVL.

The V gene is TRBV12-5, the J gene TRBJ1-5; 7 bases line up with TRBD1. The CDR3 consists of 20 residues. Germline trimming cut 2 bases from V and 0 bases from J; bases unmatched to any gene: 16. In germline, CDR1 is LGHNT, CDR2 FRNRAP. CDR3: CASGLLVNPGQTYSNQPQHF. In DNA, the CDR3 is TGTGCTAGTGGTTTGCTAGTAAACCCGGGACAGACATATAGCAATCAGCCCCAGCATTTT. The variable domain in full, completed from reference TRBV12-5 and TRBJ1-5, reads DARVTQTPRHKVTEMGQEVTMRCQPILGHNTVFWYRQTMMQGLELLAYFRNRAPLDDSGMPKDRFSAEMPDATLATLKIQPSEPRDSAVYFCASGLLVNPGQTYSNQPQHFGDGTRLSIL.

CDR3 sequence (DNA): TGTGCCAGCAGTTACCGTAAGGACAGGGACAATGAGCAGTTCTTC. Its translation is CASSYRKDRDNEQFF. The V call is TRBV6-6, the J call TRBJ2-1; 8 bases are a match to TRBD1. The CDR3 covers 15 residues. V lost 2 bases, J lost 5 bases, and 5 bases stayed unmatched. Germline-derived CDR1 and CDR2 are MNHNY and SVGAGI (reference sequence).

The chain has TRBV19 and TRBJ1-1; perhaps TRBD1 as D (6 bases). Trimming took off 3 bases at V and 1 base at J, with 9 bases between the two ends. Germline V gene sequence: CDR1 LNHDA, CDR2 SQIVND (reference sequence). The CDR3 is 14 residues long. The CDR3 region is CASSMGGRNTEAFF. Here the CDR3 DNA reads TGTGCCAGTAGTATGGGGGGCCGGAACACTGAAGCTTTCTTT. The full variable domain, with the rest looked up from reference TRBV19 and TRBJ1-1, is DGGITQSPKYLFRKEGQNVTLSCEQNLNHDAMYWYRQDPGQGLRLIYYSQIVNDFQKGDIAEGYSVSREKKESFPLTVTSAQKNPTAFYLCASSMGGRNTEAFFGQGTRLTVV.

The V gene is TRBV9, the J gene TRBJ1-2; D remains ambiguous. The V gene lost 0 bases and the J gene lost 7 bases, with 10 bases spanning the gap. The CDR3 is 13 residues long. CDR1 and CDR2 (germline): SGDLS, YYNGEE. The CDR3 loop is CASSVVRGGGYTF. The DNA for the CDR3 is TGTGCCAGCAGCGTAGTACGGGGTGGTGGCTACACCTTC.

The rearrangement joins TRBV19 to TRBJ2-1; a weak D match, TRBD2 (6 bases). The CDR3 is 14 residues long. Germline values: CDR1 LNHDA, CDR2 SQIVND (reference sequence). Between the trimmed V and J ends, which lost 8 bases and 0 bases, there was a span of 11 bases. DNA for the CDR3: TGTGCCAGTGGGGCGGGGACCTCCTACAATGAGCAGTTCTTC. As protein: CASGAGTSYNEQFF.